Sequencing of this T cell receptor (beta chain) was carried out in a study of cytomegalovirus exposure and HLA in healthy donors. The V end was cut by 0 bases, the J end by 6 bases, with 13 bases between. Germline V gene lookup returns CDR1 SGHRS and CDR2 YFSETQ. This CDR3 has 15 residues. As concerns this clone: Other DNA sequences in the sample encode the same CDR3.

The PCR was carried out with 60 Vbeta primers and 13 Jbeta primers. Assay used: immunoSEQ multiplex PCR; TCRdb lists only in-frame clones, some missing. The sample gives 120,000 to 150,000 clones, about three quarters of which show up once; roughly 1.2% is in the top ten. The clonotype comes from a male donor in good health and CMV-seropositive. This chain uses TRBV5-1 with TRBJ1-5; D perhaps matches TRBD1 (5 bases). The specimen was PBMCs. The CDR3 here is CASSLAGGGGQPQHF. The CDR3 DNA reads as TGCGCCAGCAGCTTGGCCGGGGGAGGAGGTCAGCCCCAGCATTTT.